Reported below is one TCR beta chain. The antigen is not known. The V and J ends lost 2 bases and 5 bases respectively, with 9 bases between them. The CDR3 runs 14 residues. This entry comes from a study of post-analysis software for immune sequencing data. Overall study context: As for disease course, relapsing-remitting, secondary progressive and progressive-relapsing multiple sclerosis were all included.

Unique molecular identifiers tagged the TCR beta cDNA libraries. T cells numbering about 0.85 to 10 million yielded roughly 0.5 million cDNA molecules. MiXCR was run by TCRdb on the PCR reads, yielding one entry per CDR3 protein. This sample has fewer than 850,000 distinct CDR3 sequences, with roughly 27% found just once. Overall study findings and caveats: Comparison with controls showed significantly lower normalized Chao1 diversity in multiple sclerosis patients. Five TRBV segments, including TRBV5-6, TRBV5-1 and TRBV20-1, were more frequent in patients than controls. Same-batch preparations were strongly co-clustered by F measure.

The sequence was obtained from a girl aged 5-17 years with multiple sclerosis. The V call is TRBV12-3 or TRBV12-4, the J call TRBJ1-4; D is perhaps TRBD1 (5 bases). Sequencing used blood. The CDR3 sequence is CASSLQGLNEKLFF. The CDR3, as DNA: TGTGCCAGCAGTTTACAGGGTCTGAATGAAAAACTGTTTTTT.